Listed here is a single TCR beta chain. No antigen is known for it. Reverse transcription of 0.5 to 1 ug RNA was carried out with random hexamers. The authors amplified TCR beta CDR3 across 54 Vbeta and 13 Jbeta using immunoSEQ multiplex PCR. A single record per CDR3 protein comes from TCRdb applying MiXCR to the immunoSEQ multiplex PCR reads. The repertoire has tens of thousands of distinct CDR3 sequences, 90% to 95% of them found once; the top ten carry more than 0.45%. This sample was taken from a study of CD8 T cells in Susac syndrome. Germline V CDR1 and CDR2: KGHDR, SFDVKD. This CDR3 region has 14 residues. V shed 3 bases and J 5 bases; nucleotides not matched to a gene: 2. Controls were healthy donors (matched for age and sex). Purification of the CD8+ and CD4+ T cells relied on negative isolation, and TEMRA cells underwent FACS enrichment. Study conclusions and caveats: The number of individuals included in the study's TCR sequencing and HLA analysis was acknowledged as relatively small.

This chain uses TRBV24-1 with TRBJ2-1; the match to TRBD2 covers 8 bases. Sequencing was performed on CD8+ T cells from PBMCs. This TCR derives from a human donor in good health. CDR3 in DNA: TGTGCCACCAGTGATACTAGCGGAAACAATGAGCAGTTCTTC. It translates to CATSDTSGNNEQFF.